Presented here are 23 T cell receptor beta chains from one specimen sequenced in a study of cytomegalovirus exposure and HLA in healthy donors. With 60 Vbeta and 13 Jbeta primers, the PCR was carried out. TCRdb's copy holds only in-frame clones and misses some; the assay was immunoSEQ multiplex PCR. This sample yields 95,000 to 100,000 clones, of which approximately 85% are seen a single time; 3.5% to 5% belongs to the top ten. The sequenced material came from PBMCs. These receptor sequences come from a man aged 30 to 39 in good health and CMV-seronegative.

The rearrangement links TRBV15 to TRBJ1-2; 7 positions agree with TRBD1. V shed 1 base, J shed 3 bases, and the junction held 8 bases outside the gene matches. CDR1 LNHNV and CDR2 YYDKDF come from the germline V gene (reference sequence). The CDR3 consists of 16 residues. CDR3: CATSRVLQGPDYGYTF. CDR3 coding DNA: TGTGCCACCAGCAGAGTCCTACAGGGGCCCGACTATGGCTACACCTTC.

The chain is built from TRBV7-3 and TRBJ2-7; tentative D call: TRBD1 (6 bases). CDR1 is SGHTA, CDR2 FQGTGA, per germline. V lost 5 bases to trimming and J lost 5 bases, with 16 bases between them. This CDR3 spans 14 amino acids. CDR3 DNA sequence: TGTGCCAGCAGCCCACAGGGAACCTCTGACGAGCAGTACTTC. Its protein is CASSPQGTSDEQYF.

Only a few counts were recorded for this clone. This rearrangement joins TRBV28 to TRBJ2-4, with 8 bases aligning to TRBD2. CDR1 is MDHEN and CDR2 is SYDVKM in the germline V gene. This CDR3 spans 13 amino acids. Germline trimming cut 3 bases from V and 9 bases from J; bases unmatched to any gene: 4. The CDR3 bases are TGTGCCAGCAGTTTGCGGGGGGCCACCATTCAGTACTTC. As protein: CASSLRGATIQYF. The variable domain in full, with the rest retrieved from reference TRBV28 and TRBJ2-4, is DVKVTQSSRYLVKRTGEKVFLECVQDMDHENMFWYRQDPGLGLRLIYFSYDVKMKEKGDIPEGYSVSREKKERFSLILESASTNQTSMYLCASSLRGATIQYFGAGTRLSVL.

This rearrangement joins TRBV10-3 to TRBJ1-1; 7 bases are a match to TRBD1. The V and J ends lost 6 bases and 0 bases, in that order; junction bases with no gene match: 10. The V gene's germline CDR1 is ENHRY and CDR2 SYGVKD. This CDR3 spans 16 amino acids. This CDR3 reads CAISNRDRQMNTEAFF. Written as DNA, the CDR3 is TGTGCCATCAGCAACCGGGACAGACAAATGAACACTGAAGCTTTCTTT.

The chain joins TRBV30 to TRBJ1-6, with 9 bases identical to TRBD1. This CDR3 is built from 15 residues. Germline V gives CDR1 GTSNPN, CDR2 SVGIG (reference sequence). V dropped 3 bases and J dropped 11; count of bases not matched to a gene: 11. CDR3: CAWSLFRDRATPLHF. The DNA for the CDR3 is TGTGCCTGGAGCCTCTTCCGGGACAGGGCGACACCCCTCCACTTT.

The J gene is TRBJ2-5, the V gene TRBV9; 10 positions agree with TRBD1. Germline V lookup: CDR1 SGDLS, CDR2 YYNGEE. The junction had 10 bases not matched to a gene; V was cut back by 6 bases and J by 5 bases. The CDR3 totals 15 residues. For the CDR3, the DNA is TGTGCCAGCAACCTCGGACAGGGGGAATCGGAGACCCAGTACTTC. Translated, it gives CASNLGQGESETQYF.

The chain uses TRBV19 and TRBJ1-2; D uncertain. Trimming shortened V by 3 bases and J by 4 bases, and 9 bases separated the two germline ends. CDR3 length: 13 residues. Germline CDR1 reads LNHDA; CDR2 reads SQIVND (reference sequence). CDR3 sequence (DNA): TGTGCCAGTAGTATGGAGCGGACCTATGGCTACACCTTC. Translating it yields CASSMERTYGYTF.

The gene calls are TRBV5-1 and TRBJ2-7; D is possibly TRBD2 (5 bases). Germline CDR1 and CDR2: SGHRS and YFSETQ. V was shortened by 4 bases and J by 0 bases, with 11 bases between the two germline ends. The CDR3 loop spans 14 amino acids. The CDR3, as DNA: TGCGCCAGCAGCCGGGGTAGGGTCTCCTACGAGCAGTACTTC. Its protein product is CASSRGRVSYEQYF.

This clone was recorded only once. V is TRBV30 and J is TRBJ2-2, with D possibly matching TRBD1 (5 bases). CDR3 length: 16 residues. The ends were cut back, 4 bases at V and 0 bases at J, with 15 bases in the middle. The germline V gene has CDR1 GTSNPN and CDR2 SVGIG (reference sequence). CDR3 in amino acids: CAWTPPSRANTGELFF. As DNA, the CDR3 is TGTGCCTGGACCCCCCCGAGCAGGGCGAACACCGGGGAGCTGTTTTTT.

The chain employs TRBV6-1 and TRBJ2-3; TRBD1 is a possible D gene (5 bases). In germline, CDR1 is MNHNS, CDR2 SASEGT. V shed 4 bases and J shed 1 base, with 9 bases lying between them. The length of the CDR3 is 14 residues. The CDR3 spells CASSAGYGTDTQYF. The CDR3 coding sequence is TGTGCCAGCAGTGCAGGGTATGGCACAGATACGCAGTATTTT.

The table lists this clone with a few counts. CDR3 protein: CASSFLAKNIQYF. In nucleotides, the CDR3 is TGTGCCAGCAGCTTCCTAGCCAAAAACATTCAGTACTTC. This chain uses TRBV5-6 with TRBJ2-4; D is uncertain. This CDR3 comprises 13 residues. Germline CDR1 is SGHDT and CDR2 is YYEEEE. V lost 2 bases, J lost 0 bases, and 3 bases lay in between.

This chain joins TRBV19 and TRBJ1-5, with a tentative D call TRBD1 (5 bases). V lost 6 bases and J lost 4, with 13 bases in between. Per germline, CDR1 LNHDA and CDR2 SQIVND (reference sequence). The CDR3 length is 14 residues. The CDR3 spells CASSLLGGNQPQHF. CDR3 bases: TGTGCCAGTAGCCTACTGGGGGGGAATCAGCCCCAGCATTTT.

The rearrangement uses TRBV18 and TRBJ1-2; D call uncertain. CDR1 KGHSH and CDR2 LQKENI come from the germline V gene. The germline V and J ends were trimmed by 2 bases and 0 bases, with 10 bases remaining between them. The CDR3 sequence is 15 residues long. This CDR3 reads CASSPSYKTNYGYTF. In DNA form, the CDR3 reads TGTGCCAGCTCACCAAGTTACAAGACTAACTATGGCTACACCTTC.

This rearrangement joins TRBV28 to TRBJ1-4; 7 nucleotides agree with TRBD1. The CDR3 contains 13 residues. Trimming cost V 7 bases and J 7 bases; bases outside gene matches: 6. Per the germline V gene, CDR1 is MDHEN and CDR2 is SYDVKM. CDR3 protein: CASTEGAGEKLFF. The CDR3 coding sequence is TGTGCCAGCACCGAGGGGGCAGGTGAAAAACTGTTTTTT.

V and J are TRBV14 and TRBJ1-2; D possibly corresponds to TRBD1 (5 bases). The CDR3 extends over 16 amino acids. Trimming shortened V by 0 bases and J by 3 bases, and 14 bases separated the two germline ends. The germline CDR1 and CDR2 sequences are SGHDN and FVKESK. The DNA of the CDR3 is TGTGCCAGCAGCCAAGACGGAGCAGGGAAGCACTATGGCTACACCTTC. As protein: CASSQDGAGKHYGYTF.

The chain carries TRBV18 and TRBJ1-1; D remains unclear. Germline values: CDR1 KGHSH, CDR2 LQKENI. V gave up 6 bases and J gave up 1 base, with 9 bases separating them. The CDR3 is 13 amino acids. CDR3 in amino acids: CASSADTNTEAFF. Here the CDR3 DNA reads TGTGCCAGCTCGGCGGATACGAACACTGAAGCTTTCTTT.

This clone was counted a single time. The rearrangement uses TRBV29-1 and TRBJ2-3; 9 bases align to TRBD1. There are 14 residues in the CDR3. V trimming: 1 base; J trimming: 2 bases; junction bases outside the gene matches: 1. Germline V gene lookup returns CDR1 SQVTM and CDR2 ANQGSEA. CDR3 region: CSVEGDRVTDTQYF. The CDR3 bases are TGCAGCGTTGAAGGGGACAGGGTCACAGATACGCAGTATTTT.

The V call is TRBV30, the J call TRBJ1-2; no definite D call. Between the trimmed V and J ends, which lost 1 base and 4 bases, there was a span of 4 bases. The CDR3 is 11 residues long. Germline V gene data show CDR1 as GTSNPN and CDR2 as SVGIG (reference sequence). In DNA form, the CDR3 reads TGTGCCTGGAGTGCCTCCTATGGCTACACCTTC. Translating it yields CAWSASYGYTF.

V gene TRBV15 combines with J gene TRBJ2-1; D possibly corresponds to TRBD2 (6 bases). CDR3 length equals 16 residues. The V and J ends lost 4 bases and 8 bases respectively, with 21 bases between them. Germline V gives CDR1 LNHNV, CDR2 YYDKDF (reference sequence). Here the CDR3 reads CATSTRGSGIFDEQFF. CDR3 nucleotides: TGTGCCACCAGCACCCGGGGGTCTGGAATATTTGATGAGCAGTTCTTC.

V gene TRBV14 combines with J gene TRBJ1-1, with a tentative D call TRBD1 (5 bases). V was pared by 8 bases and J by 0 bases, with 10 bases between. This CDR3 region has 13 residues. CDR1 is SGHDN and CDR2 is FVKESK in the germline V gene. The CDR3 reads CASSGEMNTEAFF. As DNA, the CDR3 is TGTGCCAGCTCGGGGGAGATGAACACTGAAGCTTTCTTT.

The chain uses TRBV4-1 and TRBJ1-2; 7 bases are shared with TRBD1. Germline assignment: CDR1 MGHRA and CDR2 YSYEKL. This CDR3 has 15 residues. J was trimmed by 7 bases and V by 0 bases; bases with no gene match: 8. The CDR3 nucleotides read TGCGCCAGCAGCCAAGATTCCTCAGGGGGAGGTGGCTACACCTTC. It is translated as CASSQDSSGGGGYTF.

The chain carries TRBV7-3 and TRBJ2-2; TRBD1 aligns across 7 bases. V was pared by 9 bases and J by 4 bases, with 5 bases of the junction left unmatched. CDR1 SGHTA and CDR2 FQGTGA come from the germline V gene. This CDR3 region has 13 residues. This CDR3 is CASRGPSTGELFF. The CDR3 nucleotides are TGTGCCAGTAGGGGGCCCAGCACCGGGGAGCTGTTTTTT.

This rearrangement joins TRBV6-5 to TRBJ2-1; 12 nucleotides line up with TRBD2. CDR3 length equals 15 residues. Germline CDR1 is MNHEY and CDR2 is SVGAGI. J lost 6 bases, V lost 6 bases, and 6 bases had no gene match. Written as DNA, the CDR3 is TGTGCCAGCAGCTGGACTAGCGGGGACGTCAATGAGCAGTTCTTC. Translation gives CASSWTSGDVNEQFF.